The clone carrying this T cell receptor (beta chain) has a count of ten or more. Its antigen is undetermined. Trimming took 3 bases from V and 5 from J, leaving 12 bases between them. This CDR3 comprises 13 residues. CDR1 and CDR2 from the germline V gene are SGHRS and YFSETQ. The sample originates from a study of identical twins. Whole-study results and caveats: Beta out-of-frame sequences showed weaker excess twin sharing. Abundant beta clonotypes from cord blood bore fewer insertions; memory repertoires lacked this pattern.

TCRdb called the 5' RACE reads again in MiXCR, with one record for every CDR3 protein. The table includes some 210,000 distinct CDR3 sequences, roughly 15% detected once. This sample also appeared in a second study, on T cells expressing NK-cell markers. That study adds: A few of the donors also had these clonotypes leading their CD3+CD56-NKG2C+ fraction.

What was sequenced was CD8+ T cells sorted from blood. This sequence was found in a woman younger than 30 in good health. The chain is built from TRBV5-1 and TRBJ2-7; maybe TRBD2 (5 bases). The CDR3 coding sequence is TGCGCCAGCAGCTGGAGGACCCCCGACGAGCAGTACTTC. Translating gives CASSWRTPDEQYF.